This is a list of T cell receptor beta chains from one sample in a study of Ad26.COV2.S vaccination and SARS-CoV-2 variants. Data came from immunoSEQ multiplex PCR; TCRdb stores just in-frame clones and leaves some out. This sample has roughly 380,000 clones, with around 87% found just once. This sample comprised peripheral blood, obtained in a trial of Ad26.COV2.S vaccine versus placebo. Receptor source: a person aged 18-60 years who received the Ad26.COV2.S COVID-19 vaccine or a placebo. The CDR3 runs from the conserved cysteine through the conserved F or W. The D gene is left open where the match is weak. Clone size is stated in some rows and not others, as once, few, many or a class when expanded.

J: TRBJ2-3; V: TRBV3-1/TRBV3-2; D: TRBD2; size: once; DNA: TGTGCCAGCAGCCCGTGGACTAGCGGGGGCACAGATACGCAGTATTTT; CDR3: CASSPWTSGGTDTQYF
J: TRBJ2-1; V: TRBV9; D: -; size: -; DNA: TGTGCCAGCAGCGATGTCTCCTCGCTCAATGAGCAGTTCTTC; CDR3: CASSDVSSLNEQFF
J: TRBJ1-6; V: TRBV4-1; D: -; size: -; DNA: TGCGCCAGCAGCGCAACGAGCTCCTATAATTCACCCCTCCACTTT; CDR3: CASSATSSYNSPLHF
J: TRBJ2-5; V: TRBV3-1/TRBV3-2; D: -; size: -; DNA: TGTGCCAGCAGCCAAGTTCGTGGCAGACAAGAGACCCAGTACTTC; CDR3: CASSQVRGRQETQYF
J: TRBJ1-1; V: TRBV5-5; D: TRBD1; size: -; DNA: TGTGCCAGCAGCTTGCCTTGGACAGGGAACACTGAAGCTTTCTTT; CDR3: CASSLPWTGNTEAFF
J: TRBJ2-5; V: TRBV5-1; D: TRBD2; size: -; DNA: TGCGCCAGCAGCCACGGGACTAGCGGGGGCCAAGAGACCCAGTACTTC; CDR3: CASSHGTSGGQETQYF
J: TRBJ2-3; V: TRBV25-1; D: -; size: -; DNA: TGTGCCAGCAGTGAATCTGGGGGGATCACAGATACGCAGTATTTT; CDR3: CASSESGGITDTQYF
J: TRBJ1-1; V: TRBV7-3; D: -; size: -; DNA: TGTGCCAGCAGCCCCGACGGGAACACTGAAGCTTTCTTT; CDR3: CASSPDGNTEAFF
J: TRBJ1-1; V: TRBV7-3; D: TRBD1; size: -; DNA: TGTGCCAGCAGCCGGACAGGGACAGGGAATGGTGGAGCTTTCTTT; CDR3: CASSRTGTGNGGAFF
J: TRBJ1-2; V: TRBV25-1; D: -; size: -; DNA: TGTGCCAGCAGTGATGTTGGGGTGAACGGCTACACCTTC; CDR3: CASSDVGVNGYTF